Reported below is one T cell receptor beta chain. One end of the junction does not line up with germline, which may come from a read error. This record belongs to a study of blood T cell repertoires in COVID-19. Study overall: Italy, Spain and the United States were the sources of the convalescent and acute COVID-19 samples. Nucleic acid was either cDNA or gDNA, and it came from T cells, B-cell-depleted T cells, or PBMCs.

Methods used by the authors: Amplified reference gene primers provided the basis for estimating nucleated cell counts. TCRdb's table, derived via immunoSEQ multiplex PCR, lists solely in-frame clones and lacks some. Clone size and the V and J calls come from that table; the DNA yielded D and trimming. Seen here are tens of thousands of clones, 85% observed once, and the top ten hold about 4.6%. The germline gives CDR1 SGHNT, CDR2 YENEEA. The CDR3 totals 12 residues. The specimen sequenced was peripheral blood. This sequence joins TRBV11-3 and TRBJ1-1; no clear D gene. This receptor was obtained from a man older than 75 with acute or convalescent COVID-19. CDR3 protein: CASSLDNNEAFF. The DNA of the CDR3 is TGTGCCAGCAGCTTAGACAACAATGAAGCTTTCTTT.